Included here is one T cell receptor beta chain sequence, with context. This clone was counted a few times. There is no known antigen for this receptor. There are no base qualities to consult, and no much larger clone falls within one base. Library preparation used the immunoSEQ multiplex PCR assay. RNA was extracted from all samples and reverse transcribed into cDNA as template for TCR sequencing. SuperScript III was used for first-strand cDNA synthesis, primed with a 2:1 mix of oligo-dT and random hexamers. A synthetic immune receptor repertoire was used to measure amplification bias, and any remaining bias was corrected computationally. For the original study's pipeline: Raw reads were preprocessed to remove errors, and CDR3 was defined according to IMGT conventions as the region from the conserved cysteine to phenylalanine. Clonality was calculated as 1 minus Shannon entropy normalized by log2 of the number of productive unique TCRs. Scalp TCRbeta sequences were cross-referenced with sorted blood CD4 and CD8 repertoires so that the CD4 or CD8 identity of scalp clones could be inferred. Drawn from immuneACCESS, this table holds only the in-frame rearrangements with V and J called that TCRdb kept. Clones are partly lost; checked studies trace under half to an unresolved V gene and leave the rest unexplained. That table supplies the V and J calls and clone size; D and trimming were determined from the DNA. The table for this sample lists some 170,000 clones; about 70% of them were counted only once. The ten largest clones take up about 10% of the sample.

The CDR3, from cysteine to phenylalanine, totals 11 residues. Only CDR3 DNA remains: 33 bases, in frame from the first base. From a lookup of the germline V gene (reference sequence), CDR1 and CDR2 are MNHEY and SMNVEV. At the junction V is shortened by 8 bases and J by 11 bases, with 12 bases in between. The sample comes from a study of CD8+ T cells in alopecia areata (dated by TCRdb to between 2018 and 2020). Some background on the complete study: Treated patients were enrolled in an open-label pilot trial of oral tofacitinib, 5 to 10 mg twice daily, for moderate-to-severe alopecia areata. Patients on tofacitinib were biopsied at baseline and after 4 and 24 weeks of treatment, and several of the patients also had a later scalp biopsy. Patients received tofacitinib for 6 to 18 months and were then followed off drug for 6 months to check for delayed response and recurrence. Scalp clonality was compared across normal scalp (n=4), patchy alopecia areata scalp (n=8), and alopecia totalis/universalis scalp (n=8). TCRbeta CDR3 regions were amplified by immunoSEQ multiplex PCR using 35 Vbeta forward and 13 Jbeta reverse primers. RNA was obtained with the PAXgene miRNA kit for fixed scalp, the miRNeasy kit for PBMCs, and the RNeasy kit for mouse skin. Scalp tissue and sorted CD4+ and CD8+ peripheral blood T cells from patchy and totalis/universalis alopecia areata patients and from healthy controls were covered by human TCRbeta sequencing. To study T cell clonal expansion in alopecia areata, the researchers applied high-throughput TCRbeta sequencing to both the C3H/HeJ mouse model and human patients. Beyond this particular receptor, the publication reports: Compared with normal scalp, lesional scalp had higher clonality and more expanded CD8+ clones, particularly in alopecia totalis/universalis, a pattern that suggests antigenic drive. Shared TCR sequences between patients were less evident than in mice, which may be partly attributable to HLA diversity in the patient population. Scalp TCR repertoire analysis is complicated because resident alphabeta T cells in normal human skin are also sequenced, whereas mouse skin is dominated by gammadelta T cells.

What the time point label conveys for this sample: baseline before oral tofacitinib. Lesional scalp punch biopsies and peripheral blood were obtained from alopecia areata patients. PBMCs were isolated by density centrifugation and stained for CD3, CD4 and CD8, and CD4+ and CD8+ T cells were sorted on a FACSAria. Sequencing was performed on CD8+ T cells sorted from blood, taken at week 0. The receptor was isolated from a human donor with alopecia areata. The chain is assembled from TRBV27 and TRBJ1-4; the D gene assignment is ambiguous. The sequenced DNA: TGTGCCAGCCGTTCGGGATCGAAACTGTTTTTT. This yields the protein CASRSGSKLFF.